A single sample gave rise to the 8 T cell receptor beta chains below, sequenced in a study of blood T cell repertoires in COVID-19. Clones were sequenced by immunoSEQ multiplex PCR, and TCRdb holds only the in-frame ones, with some missing. This table has about 91,000 clones, about 76% appearing once. The source material was peripheral blood. These receptors were taken from a woman older than 75 with acute or convalescent COVID-19.

The chain joins TRBV7-3 to TRBJ2-1, with D perhaps matching TRBD1 (5 bases). This CDR3 region has 16 residues. Germline CDR1 and CDR2: SGHTA and FQGTGA. Trimming left V 1 base short and J 2 bases short, with 12 bases between. The CDR3 bases are TGTGCCAGCAGCTTAAATGGGGCCGACCCCTACAATGAGCAGTTCTTC. This gives the protein CASSLNGADPYNEQFF.

The CDR3 loop is CASSPVTSEYNEQFF. The CDR3 DNA sequence: TGTGCCAGCTCACCAGTGACTAGCGAATACAATGAGCAGTTCTTC. V usage is TRBV18 and J usage is TRBJ2-1, with 8 bases lining up with TRBD2. J gave up 4 bases and V 2 bases, and 4 bases lay outside the gene matches. Germline values: CDR1 KGHSH, CDR2 LQKENI. CDR3 length: 15 residues.

This chain connects TRBV28 to TRBJ2-5, with a possible D match to TRBD2 (5 bases). Deletions cut 4 bases from V and 7 bases from J, with 13 bases between. From germline, CDR1 is MDHEN and CDR2 SYDVKM. CDR3 length: 13 residues. The CDR3 here is CASSSSGEGTQYF. As DNA, the CDR3 is TGTGCCAGCAGTTCCAGCGGTGAAGGGACCCAGTACTTC.

The CDR3 sequence: CASSPRLAGYNEQFF. CDR3 nucleotide sequence: TGTGCCAGCAGCCCAAGACTAGCGGGGTACAATGAGCAGTTCTTC. The V gene is TRBV5-4, the J gene TRBJ2-1, with 11 bases lining up with TRBD2. The length of the CDR3 is 15 residues. Germline V gives CDR1 SGHNT, CDR2 YYREEE (reference sequence). V trimming: 4 bases; J trimming: 4 bases; junction bases outside the gene matches: 4.

The chain recombines TRBV5-1 with TRBJ1-2, with 7 bases lining up with TRBD1. The germline V gene encodes CDR1 SGHRS and CDR2 YFSETQ. The CDR3 consists of 13 residues. The trim removed 1 base at V and 8 bases at J, leaving 5 bases unmatched. CDR3 coding DNA: TGCGCCAGCAGCTTGAACAGGGGCTGGGGCTACACCTTC. This encodes CASSLNRGWGYTF.

The rearrangement uses TRBV21-1 and TRBJ2-1; no check of the table's D call, TRBD2, against the DNA was made. TRBV21-1 is designated a pseudogene. The CDR3 runs 12 residues. DNA of the CDR3: TGTGCCAGCGGGGGGGCAGGGAATGAGCAGTTCTTC. Its protein product is CASGGAGNEQFF.

The chain recombines TRBV15 with TRBJ1-5, with a tentative D call TRBD1 (6 bases). CDR1 LNHNV and CDR2 YYDKDF come from the germline V gene (reference sequence). Trimming stripped 0 bases from V and 2 bases from J, with 8 bases between. The CDR3 extends over 15 amino acids. The CDR3 region is CATSRETGRNQPQHF. The CDR3 DNA follows: TGTGCCACCAGCAGAGAAACAGGGCGCAATCAGCCCCAGCATTTT.

This clone was detected once. V is TRBV6-5 and J is TRBJ1-1, with 8 bases matching TRBD1. Per the germline V gene, CDR1 is MNHEY and CDR2 is SVGAGI. The CDR3 covers 12 residues. V lost 6 bases, J lost 8 bases, and 5 bases stayed unmatched. The CDR3 coding sequence is TGTGCCAGCAGCGAGACAGGGGCCGAAGCTTTCTTT. It specifies CASSETGAEAFF.